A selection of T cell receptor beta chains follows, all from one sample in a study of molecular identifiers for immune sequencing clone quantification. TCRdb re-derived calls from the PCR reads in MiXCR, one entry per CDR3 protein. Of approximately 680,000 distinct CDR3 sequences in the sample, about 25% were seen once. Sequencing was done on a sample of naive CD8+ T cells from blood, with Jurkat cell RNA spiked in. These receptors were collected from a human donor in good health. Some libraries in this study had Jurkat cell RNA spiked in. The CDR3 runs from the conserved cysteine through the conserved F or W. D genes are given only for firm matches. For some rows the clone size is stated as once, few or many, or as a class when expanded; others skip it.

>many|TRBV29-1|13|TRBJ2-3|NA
CSAPGVFADTQYF
TGCAGCGCTCCAGGGGTTTTCGCAGATACGCAGTATTTT
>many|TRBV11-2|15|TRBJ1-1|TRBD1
CASSAGQYMNTEAFF
TGTGCCAGCAGCGCGGGACAGTACATGAACACTGAAGCTTTCTTT
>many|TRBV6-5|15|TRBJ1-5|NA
CASRPHQGTNQPQHF
TGTGCCAGCAGGCCACACCAGGGGACCAATCAGCCCCAGCATTTT
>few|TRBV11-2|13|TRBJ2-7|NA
CASSLVRTNEQYF
TGTGCCAGCAGCTTAGTTAGGACTAACGAGCAGTACTTC
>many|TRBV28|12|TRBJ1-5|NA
CASSFVHQPQHF
TGTGCCAGCAGTTTTGTCCATCAGCCCCAGCATTTT
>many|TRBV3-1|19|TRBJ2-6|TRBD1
CASSQATGTGVWGANVLTF
TGTGCCAGCAGCCAAGCTACCGGGACAGGTGTATGGGGGGCCAACGTCCTGACTTTC
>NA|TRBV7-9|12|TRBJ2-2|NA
CASSWGPGELFF
TGTGCCAGCAGCTGGGGGCCCGGGGAGCTGTTTTTT
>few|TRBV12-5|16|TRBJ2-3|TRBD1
CASGWGQGRRADTQYF
TGTGCTAGTGGTTGGGGACAGGGTAGGCGTGCAGATACGCAGTATTTT
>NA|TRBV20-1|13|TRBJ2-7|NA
CSAREGTRNEQYF
TGCAGTGCTAGAGAAGGTACCAGGAACGAGCAGTACTTC
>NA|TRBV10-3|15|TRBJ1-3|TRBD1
CAIRGQGVSGNTIYF
TGTGCCATCAGAGGACAGGGGGTTTCTGGAAACACCATATATTTT
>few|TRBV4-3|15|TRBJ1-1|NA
CASSQVAVTDTEAFF
TGCGCCAGCAGCCAAGTAGCCGTTACGGACACTGAAGCTTTCTTT
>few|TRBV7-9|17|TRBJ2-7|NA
CASSLEELGSDSYEQYF
TGTGCCAGCAGCTTAGAAGAACTCGGGTCAGACTCCTACGAGCAGTACTTC
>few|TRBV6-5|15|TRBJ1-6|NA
CASHDTVFDNSPLHF
TGTGCCAGCCACGACACCGTATTCGATAATTCACCCCTCCACTTT
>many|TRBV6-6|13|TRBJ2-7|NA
CASSYTSQYEQYF
TGTGCCAGCAGTTACACTAGCCAATACGAGCAGTACTTC
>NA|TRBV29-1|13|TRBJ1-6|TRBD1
CSVHRDRVSPLHF
TGCAGCGTGCACCGGGACAGGGTCTCACCCCTCCACTTT
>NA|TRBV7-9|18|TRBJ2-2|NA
CASTSASQTEEEGGELFF
TGTGCCAGCACTTCGGCCTCTCAAACCGAGGAGGAGGGAGGGGAGCTGTTTTTT
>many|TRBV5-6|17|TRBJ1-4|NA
CASSLGALPPLAEKLFF
TGTGCCAGCAGCTTGGGGGCCCTACCCCCACTCGCTGAAAAACTGTTTTTT